This record looks at one T cell receptor (beta chain) sequence and its context. V was shortened by 4 bases and J by 8 bases, with 21 bases between the two germline ends. Germline values: CDR1 SGHTS, CDR2 YDEGEE. The CDR3 is 15 residues long. The PCR had 60 Vbeta and 13 Jbeta primers. Clones were read by immunoSEQ multiplex PCR, and TCRdb kept only the in-frame ones, dropping some. The sample lists about 73,000 clones; 65% to 70% were seen once. The data derive from a study of cytomegalovirus exposure and HLA in healthy donors. The chain recombines TRBV5-8 with TRBJ1-2; D is unclear. The clonotype originates from a woman between 50 and 59 years old in good health and CMV-seropositive. The sequenced sample consisted of PBMCs. CDR3 in amino acids: CASSRESNNPGGYTF. CDR3 nucleotides: TGTGCCAGCAGCAGGGAATCTAATAATCCGGGGGGCTACACCTTC.